These 19 T cell receptor beta chains were sequenced from one sample in a study of blood T cell repertoires in COVID-19. Profiled with immunoSEQ multiplex PCR; TCRdb holds only in-frame clones, not every one. This table holds 200,000 to 250,000 clones, approximately 85% found once. The sample taken for sequencing was peripheral blood. These receptor sequences come from a woman in her seventies with COVID-19, enrolled during active disease.

J is TRBJ1-4 and V is TRBV9, with 11 bases lining up with TRBD1. This CDR3 is built from 15 residues. V shed 4 bases and J 8 bases; nucleotides not matched to a gene: 7. CDR1 and CDR2 (germline): SGDLS, YYNGEE. The CDR3 here is CASSPLGTGGEKLFF. In DNA form, the CDR3 reads TGTGCCAGCAGCCCACTGGGGACAGGGGGAGAAAAACTGTTTTTT. The variable domain in full, with the rest retrieved from reference TRBV9 and TRBJ1-4, is DSGVTQTPKHLITATGQRVTLRCSPRSGDLSVYWYQQSLDQGLQFLIQYYNGEERAKGNILERFSAQQFPDLHSELNLSSLELGDSALYFCASSPLGTGGEKLFFGSGTQLSVL.

V usage is TRBV5-6 and J usage is TRBJ1-2; 9 bases fit TRBD1. CDR3 length: 15 residues. J lost 8 bases, V lost 0 bases, and 8 bases had no gene match. In germline, CDR1 is SGHDT, CDR2 YYEEEE. CDR3 sequence reads: CASSLVTGGMGGYTF. DNA for the CDR3: TGTGCCAGCAGCTTGGTCACAGGGGGCATGGGAGGCTACACCTTC.

This clone was detected only a few times. The chain combines TRBV7-3 with TRBJ1-1, with D maybe TRBD1 (5 bases). Germline-derived CDR1 and CDR2 are SGHTA and FQGTGA. Trimming pared 1 base from V and 4 bases from J, leaving 10 bases between. The CDR3 spans 14 residues. Here the CDR3 reads CASSLRGVRTEAFF. CDR3 nucleotides: TGTGCCAGCAGCTTAAGGGGGGTCCGCACTGAAGCTTTCTTT.

V and J are TRBV15 and TRBJ2-5; 9 positions agree with TRBD2. The CDR3 length is 17 residues. The V gene's germline CDR1 is LNHNV and CDR2 YYDKDF (reference sequence). V was clipped by 2 bases and J by 1 base; unmatched bases: 8. The CDR3 loop reads CATSRTTGTSSQETQYF. The CDR3 region has the DNA TGTGCCACCAGCAGAACCACCGGGACTAGCAGCCAAGAGACCCAGTACTTC. The whole variable domain, remainder taken from reference TRBV15 and TRBJ2-5, is DAMVIQNPRYQVTQFGKPVTLSCSQTLNHNVMYWYQQKSSQAPKLLFHYYDKDFNNEADTPDNFQSRRPNTSFCFLDIRSPGLGDTAMYLCATSRTTGTSSQETQYFGPGTRLLVL.

The chain links TRBV5-1 to TRBJ2-3, with 15 bases fitting TRBD2. Germline V gives CDR1 SGHRS, CDR2 YFSETQ. With V trimmed by 3 bases and J by 2 bases, 4 bases remained unmatched. CDR3 size: 17 residues. The CDR3 region has the DNA TGCGCCAGCAGCTGGGGACTAGCGGGAGGATACACAGATACGCAGTATTTT. Amino acids: CASSWGLAGGYTDTQYF.

The chain carries TRBV5-4 and TRBJ2-7; the D gene is possibly TRBD2 (6 bases). The germline gives CDR1 SGHNT, CDR2 YYREEE (reference sequence). The CDR3 spans 14 residues. Trimming took off 2 bases at V and 0 bases at J, with 9 bases between the two ends. DNA for the CDR3: TGTGCCAGCAGCTTCTCGCGGGACTCCTACGAGCAGTACTTC. Protein: CASSFSRDSYEQYF.

The genes are TRBV9 and TRBJ2-5; D may be TRBD2 (5 bases). The CDR3 extends over 14 amino acids. With 4 bases removed from V and 3 bases from J, the gap between germline ends came to 13 bases. Germline CDR1 SGDLS, CDR2 YYNGEE. For the CDR3, the DNA is TGTGCCAGCAGCCCGGGTTTGAGGGAAGAGACCCAGTACTTC. This encodes CASSPGLREETQYF.

The chain recombines TRBV7-8 with TRBJ1-2; D call uncertain. The germline V and J ends were trimmed by 0 bases and 3 bases, with 14 bases remaining between them. The CDR3 length is 16 residues. Germline CDR1 SGHVS, CDR2 FQNEAQ. CDR3 nucleotides: TGTGCCAGCAGCTTAGCGGGTTCGGGGATTCACTATGGCTACACCTTC. Residues: CASSLAGSGIHYGYTF.

The chain is built from TRBV20-1 and TRBJ1-1, with a possible D match to TRBD1 (5 bases). The V end lost 5 bases, the J end lost 6 bases, and 10 bases lay between the germline ends. From germline, CDR1 is DFQATT and CDR2 SNEGSKA (reference sequence). The CDR3 consists of 11 residues. The CDR3 protein is CSAERDSEAFF. Written as DNA, the CDR3 is TGCAGTGCTGAGAGGGACTCTGAAGCTTTCTTT.

CDR3 residues: CASSQSRGQPQHF. DNA of the CDR3: TGCGCCAGCAGCCAATCCCGGGGTCAGCCCCAGCATTTT. The chain employs TRBV4-3 and TRBJ1-5; no firm D call. The CDR3 is 13 residues long. Germline V gives CDR1 LGHNA, CDR2 YSLEER. V was clipped by 2 bases and J by 6 bases, with 8 bases between them.

The chain joins TRBV27 to TRBJ2-7; D perhaps matches TRBD2 (5 bases). This CDR3 is built from 13 residues. The ends were cut back, 2 bases at V and 4 bases at J, with 9 bases in the middle. Germline-derived CDR1 and CDR2 are MNHEY and SMNVEV (reference sequence). In DNA form, the CDR3 reads TGTGCCAGCAGTTTAGCGGAGCGGTACGAGCAGTACTTC. This codes for CASSLAERYEQYF.

The chain is built from TRBV11-3 and TRBJ1-1; 11 bases map to TRBD1. Trimming took 1 base from V and 4 from J; bases not matched to a gene: 5. The germline gives CDR1 SGHNT, CDR2 YENEEA. This CDR3 spans 16 amino acids. The CDR3 is CASSLGTGGAATEAFF. The CDR3 region has the DNA TGTGCCAGCAGCTTAGGGACAGGGGGCGCGGCCACTGAAGCTTTCTTT.

The chain joins TRBV3-1 (or the pseudogene TRBV3-2) to TRBJ1-2, with TRBD1 matching 7 bases. The junction had 15 bases not matched to a gene; V was cut back by 4 bases and J by 7 bases. This CDR3 has 16 residues. Germline values: CDR1 LGHDT, CDR2 YNNKEL (reference sequence). The CDR3 sequence: CASSPRSNRGPSGYTF. The CDR3 nucleotides read TGTGCCAGCAGCCCAAGGAGTAACAGGGGACCAAGTGGCTACACCTTC.

The chain uses TRBV19 and TRBJ2-1; 13 nucleotides line up with TRBD2. V shed 6 bases, J shed 3 bases, and the junction held 8 bases outside the gene matches. Germline V gene data show CDR1 as LNHDA and CDR2 as SQIVND (reference sequence). This CDR3 contains 17 residues. CDR3 DNA: TGTGCCAGTAGCCGACTAGCGGGGGGCCCCCTCTACAATGAGCAGTTCTTC. It yields the protein CASSRLAGGPLYNEQFF.

This sequence joins TRBV5-1 and TRBJ1-5; 9 nucleotides line up with TRBD1. There are 15 residues in the CDR3. Germline V gene data show CDR1 as SGHRS and CDR2 as YFSETQ. J was trimmed by 4 bases and V by 4 bases; bases with no gene match: 6. The CDR3 sequence is CASSPGTGPNQPQHF. In DNA, the CDR3 is TGCGCCAGCAGCCCTGGGACAGGGCCTAATCAGCCCCAGCATTTT.

The chain carries TRBV18 and TRBJ1-2; D remains ambiguous. With 4 bases removed from V and 2 bases from J, the gap between germline ends came to 17 bases. There are 16 residues in the CDR3. CDR1 and CDR2 (germline): KGHSH, LQKENI. DNA for the CDR3: TGTGCCAGCTCACTCCAAATGGGCCAGGAAAACTATGGCTACACCTTC. Translation: CASSLQMGQENYGYTF.

V usage is TRBV7-2 and J usage is TRBJ2-7; TRBD1 agrees at 7 bases. The CDR3 is 16 residues long. Germline V gene lookup returns CDR1 SGHTA and CDR2 FQGNSA. J was trimmed by 5 bases and V by 2 bases; bases with no gene match: 12. The CDR3 reads CASSLRVGQGDHEQYF. The CDR3 DNA follows: TGTGCCAGCAGCTTAAGAGTAGGGCAGGGGGACCACGAGCAGTACTTC. The variable domain in full, with the rest retrieved from reference TRBV7-2 and TRBJ2-7, is GAGVSQSPSNKVTEKGKDVELRCDPISGHTALYWYRQSLGQGLEFLIYFQGNSAPDKSGLPSDRFSAERTGGSVSTLTIQRTQQEDSAVYLCASSLRVGQGDHEQYFGPGTRLTVT.

The chain recombines TRBV5-8 with TRBJ2-7; 10 nucleotides line up with TRBD2. The trim removed 1 base at V and 0 bases at J, leaving 4 bases unmatched. The CDR3 is 16 amino acids. CDR1 and CDR2 (germline): SGHTS, YDEGEE. CDR3 coding DNA: TGTGCCAGCAGCTTGTGGCTAGCGGGGGCCTCCTACGAGCAGTACTTC. Translating it yields CASSLWLAGASYEQYF.

Here the CDR3 DNA reads TGTGCCAGCTCACCAGAGACAGGGTACAATGAGCAGTTCTTC. Translation gives CASSPETGYNEQFF. J is TRBJ2-1 and V is TRBV18, with 7 nucleotides matching TRBD1. With 2 bases clipped from V and 4 bases from J, the junction kept 2 bases outside the gene matches. Germline CDR1 and CDR2: KGHSH and LQKENI. CDR3 length: 14 residues.